The clone carrying this T cell receptor (beta chain) was recorded many times. The data were obtained in a study of spatial heterogeneity in lung cancer. Study at large: Each unique TCR and UMI combination was seen more than ten times on average in raw reads.

V trimming: 4 bases; J trimming: 7 bases; junction bases outside the gene matches: 5. Germline CDR1 reads MGHRA; CDR2 reads YSYEKL. This CDR3 contains 15 residues. TCR cDNA molecules were tagged individually, and each one carried a unique molecular identifier. TCRdb passed the 5' RACE reads through MiXCR, listing each CDR3 protein once. The sample has a few thousand distinct CDR3 sequences; around 4.3% are singletons. Time point described: sample taken at primary tumor resection. Unsorted whole RNA of tumor, nontumor lung or frozen PBMC was sequenced. The TCR originated in a male donor with early-stage non-small cell lung cancer. This material consisted of normal lung tissue next to the tumor, taken at surgery. The rearrangement links TRBV4-1 to TRBJ1-5, with 12 bases fitting TRBD1. CDR3 amino acids: CASSPGQGAVQPQHF. CDR3 coding DNA: TGCGCCAGCAGCCCGGGACAGGGGGCTGTACAGCCCCAGCATTTT.